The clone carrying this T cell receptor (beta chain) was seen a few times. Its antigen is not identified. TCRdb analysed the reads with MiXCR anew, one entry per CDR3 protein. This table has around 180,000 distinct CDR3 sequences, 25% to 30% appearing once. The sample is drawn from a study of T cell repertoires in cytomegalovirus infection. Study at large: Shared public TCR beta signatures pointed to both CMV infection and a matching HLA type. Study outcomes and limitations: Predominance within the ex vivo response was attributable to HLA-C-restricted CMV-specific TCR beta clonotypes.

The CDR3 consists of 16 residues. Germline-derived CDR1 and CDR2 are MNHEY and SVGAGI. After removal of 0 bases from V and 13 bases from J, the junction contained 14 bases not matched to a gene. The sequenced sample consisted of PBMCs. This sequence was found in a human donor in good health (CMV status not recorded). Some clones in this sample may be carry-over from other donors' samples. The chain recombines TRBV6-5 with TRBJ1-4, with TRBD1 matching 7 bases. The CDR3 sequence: CASSYSRTTGLEGLFF. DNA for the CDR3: TGTGCCAGCAGTTACTCACGCACGACAGGGTTGGAAGGACTGTTTTTT.